One sample yielded the 10 T cell receptor beta chains listed below, sequenced in a study of T cell changes during pregnancy in multiple sclerosis. Clones were sequenced by immunoSEQ multiplex PCR, and TCRdb holds only the in-frame ones, with some missing. The sample contains around 43,000 clones, 89% of which appear only once. The starting material was CD4+ T cells from peripheral blood mononuclear cells, obtained in the first trimester of pregnancy. All receptors derive from a female donor with multiple sclerosis, enrolled in a pregnancy study.

The chain has TRBV11-2 and TRBJ2-7; TRBD2 aligns across 7 bases. V was pared by 5 bases and J by 4 bases, with 5 bases of the junction left unmatched. The CDR3 loop spans 13 amino acids. Per the germline V gene, CDR1 is SGHAT and CDR2 is FQNNGV. The CDR3, as DNA: TGTGCCAGCAGCGGACTAGTATCATACGAGCAGTACTTC. It translates to CASSGLVSYEQYF.

The chain links TRBV6-5 to TRBJ2-2; TRBD2 matches 12 bases. The CDR3 has 15 residues. Germline-derived CDR1 and CDR2 are MNHEY and SVGAGI. The V segment lost 6 bases and the J segment 7 bases; nucleotides outside the gene matches: 6. DNA for the CDR3: TGTGCCAGCAGAGATACTAGCGGGAGGATCGGGGAGCTGTTTTTT. It codes for CASRDTSGRIGELFF.

The chain employs TRBV27 and TRBJ2-1; TRBD1 might be the D (6 bases). CDR1 is MNHEY and CDR2 is SMNVEV in the germline V gene (reference sequence). V lost 2 bases, J lost 3 bases, and 11 bases lay in between. The CDR3 runs to 15 residues. The CDR3 coding sequence is TGTGCCAGCAGTTTAAGGGGGAGAGGCTACAATGAGCAGTTCTTC. Its protein product is CASSLRGRGYNEQFF.

V and J are TRBV6-5 and TRBJ1-1; TRBD1 aligns across 8 bases. Germline lookup yields CDR1 MNHEY and CDR2 SVGAGI. The CDR3 runs to 14 residues. V shed 5 bases, J shed 4 bases, and the junction held 6 bases outside the gene matches. CDR3 in amino acids: CASSQGTGGTEAFF. The CDR3 DNA sequence: TGTGCCAGCAGTCAAGGGACAGGCGGCACTGAAGCTTTCTTT.

This clone was observed once. The chain carries TRBV7-9 and TRBJ2-7; 9 positions match TRBD1. The V gene end was trimmed by 6 bases and the J gene end by 5 bases; junction bases not matched to a gene: 14. There are 16 residues in the CDR3. Germline V gives CDR1 SEHNR, CDR2 FQNEAQ (reference sequence). Here the CDR3 reads CASRPPGTGKINEQYF. CDR3 coding DNA: TGTGCCAGCAGGCCTCCCGGGACAGGGAAAATCAACGAGCAGTACTTC.

This clone was observed a few times. This chain connects TRBV19 to TRBJ2-7; 10 bases fit TRBD2. The CDR3 loop spans 16 amino acids. V trimming: 5 bases; J trimming: 3 bases; junction bases outside the gene matches: 10. From germline, CDR1 is LNHDA and CDR2 SQIVND (reference sequence). This chain's CDR3 is CASSRKLAGLIYEQYF. In DNA form, the CDR3 reads TGTGCCAGTAGTCGCAAACTAGCGGGGCTTATCTACGAGCAGTACTTC.

V is TRBV18 and J is TRBJ2-7; D is unclear. CDR3 length: 11 residues. Germline V lookup: CDR1 KGHSH, CDR2 LQKENI. Trimming removed 3 bases from V and 6 bases from J, with 6 bases in between. DNA for the CDR3: TGTGCCAGCTCACCCGGAGTCGAGCAGTACTTC. Amino acids: CASSPGVEQYF.

The rearrangement joins TRBV9 to TRBJ2-2, with 11 bases that match TRBD1. The V and J ends lost 2 bases and 6 bases, in that order; junction bases with no gene match: 6. CDR3 size: 16 residues. Germline values: CDR1 SGDLS, CDR2 YYNGEE. CDR3 in amino acids: CASSVRTGGMSGELFF. Written as DNA, the CDR3 is TGTGCCAGCAGCGTTCGGACAGGGGGCATGTCCGGGGAGCTGTTTTTT. The full variable domain, completed using reference TRBV9 and TRBJ2-2, is DSGVTQTPKHLITATGQRVTLRCSPRSGDLSVYWYQQSLDQGLQFLIQYYNGEERAKGNILERFSAQQFPDLHSELNLSSLELGDSALYFCASSVRTGGMSGELFFGEGSRLTVL.

The V and J genes are TRBV19 and TRBJ2-2, with D possibly matching TRBD2 (6 bases). The germline V gene has CDR1 LNHDA and CDR2 SQIVND (reference sequence). Trimming removed 8 bases from V and 6 bases from J, with 19 bases in between. There are 15 residues in the CDR3. CDR3 bases: TGTGCCAGTGCGGGAATCGACCGGGACGCCGGGGAGCTGTTTTTT. It codes for CASAGIDRDAGELFF.

The gene calls are TRBV18 and TRBJ2-3; no reliable D call. Looked up from germline, CDR1 is KGHSH and CDR2 is LQKENI. Trimming shortened V by 6 bases and J by 0 bases, and 7 bases separated the two germline ends. The CDR3 consists of 13 residues. DNA for the CDR3: TGTGCCAGCTCTCTCCCTAGCACAGATACGCAGTATTTT. Translation gives CASSLPSTDTQYF. Together with reference TRBV18 and TRBJ2-3, the CDR3 gives the full variable domain: NAGVMQNPRHLVRRRGQEARLRCSPMKGHSHVYWYRQLPEEGLKFMVYLQKENIIDESGMPKERFSAEFPKEGPSILRIQQVVRGDSAAYFCASSLPSTDTQYFGPGTRLTVL.